The clone carrying this T cell receptor beta chain has a count of ten or more. Sample time point: newly diagnosed GD, antithyroid drugs for less than 3 months. With RNA extracted from PBMCs as input, the TCR library was made. This sample was taken from a study of regulatory T cells in long-lasting Graves disease. The CDR3 consists of 12 residues. Trimming shortened V by 3 bases and J by 7 bases, and 7 bases separated the two germline ends. Germline values: CDR1 LNHDA, CDR2 SQIVND (reference sequence). CDR3 regions were amplified by Arm-PCR using iRepertoire HTBI primers to build TCR beta libraries. MiXCR, applied by TCRdb to the multiplex PCR reads, yields one record per CDR3 protein. In the table there are roughly 500,000 distinct CDR3 sequences, 9.5% to 15% of which are singletons. These same data were also listed under a study on T cells in Graves' hyperthyroidism and ophthalmopathy. Turning to that study: A model of 13 V-J pairs discriminated ophthalmopathy from stable hyperthyroidism.

The gene calls are TRBV19 and TRBJ1-5; D not certain. Specimen: peripheral blood mononuclear cells (PBMCs), collected at new diagnosis, from a patient treated with antithyroid drugs. This sequence originates from a woman under 40 with Graves disease. CDR3 in DNA: TGTGCCAGTAGTATTGTGTTCCAGCCCCAGCATTTT. It specifies CASSIVFQPQHF.